Below, 28 T cell receptor beta chains from the same sample are listed, as sequenced in a study of human thymus T cells. Resections removed during corrective heart surgery provided the thymus tissue used. Sequencing used immunoSEQ multiplex PCR; TCRdb keeps in-frame clones, though not all of them. The sample lists about 78,000 clones, nearly 98% occurring once. The specimen sequenced was thymus tissue. The receptors here all came from a boy under two years old with a congenital heart defect but otherwise immunologically healthy.

V usage is TRBV6-1 and J usage is TRBJ1-5; possibly TRBD1 for D (5 bases). Germline CDR1 is MNHNS and CDR2 is SASEGT. The germline V and J ends were trimmed by 2 bases and 9 bases, with 17 bases remaining between them. The CDR3 runs 15 residues. CDR3 loop: CASSEYLGESWPQHF. For the CDR3, the DNA is TGTGCCAGCAGTGAATATCTGGGGGAGTCCTGGCCCCAGCATTTT.

CDR3 nucleotides: TGTGCCAGCAGCTTAATGTCGGGAGCCAGGGTAATGCTTTACACTGAAGCTTTCTTT. It translates to CASSLMSGARVMLYTEAFF. The chain joins TRBV7-3 to TRBJ1-1; D possibly corresponds to TRBD1 (5 bases). Looked up from germline, CDR1 is SGHTA and CDR2 is FQGTGA. This CDR3 has 19 residues. V was trimmed by 1 base and J by 3 bases, leaving 24 bases between them.

The V and J genes are TRBV9 and TRBJ1-1; D gene uncertain. The CDR3 length is 14 residues. CDR1 and CDR2 from the germline V gene are SGDLS and YYNGEE. V was shortened by 5 bases and J by 1 base, with 12 bases between the two germline ends. The CDR3 protein is CASRARVGNTEAFF. In DNA, the CDR3 is TGTGCCAGCAGGGCGCGCGTGGGGAACACTGAAGCTTTCTTT.

As for this clone: An end of the junction does not agree with germline; a read error may underlie this. The rearrangement links TRBV7-7 to TRBJ2-1; TRBD2 agrees at 13 bases. The CDR3 has 18 residues. The germline V gene encodes CDR1 SSHAT and CDR2 FNYEAQ (reference sequence). The CDR3 is CASSSDPPGLAGLGEQFF. In DNA, the CDR3 is TGTGCTAGCAGCTCCGATCCCCCGGGACTAGCGGGATTGGGTGAGCAGTTCTTC.

The gene calls are TRBV7-2 and TRBJ2-5, with 7 nucleotides matching TRBD1. CDR1 is SGHTA and CDR2 is FQGNSA in the germline V gene. This CDR3 has 15 residues. Trimming took 6 bases from V and 5 from J; bases not matched to a gene: 12. The CDR3 loop reads CASRLRQGFPETQYF. In DNA, the CDR3 is TGTGCCAGCAGATTGAGACAGGGCTTTCCGGAGACCCAGTACTTC.

J is TRBJ1-1 and V is TRBV19; D unclear. The CDR3 contains 13 residues. V gave up 3 bases and J gave up 0 bases, with 5 bases separating them. Germline CDR1 and CDR2: LNHDA and SQIVND (reference sequence). The CDR3 reads CASSIKMNTEAFF. The DNA for the CDR3 is TGTGCCAGTAGTATCAAAATGAACACTGAAGCTTTCTTT. The variable domain in full, completed from reference TRBV19 and TRBJ1-1, reads DGGITQSPKYLFRKEGQNVTLSCEQNLNHDAMYWYRQDPGQGLRLIYYSQIVNDFQKGDIAEGYSVSREKKESFPLTVTSAQKNPTAFYLCASSIKMNTEAFFGQGTRLTVV.

This rearrangement joins TRBV6-1 to TRBJ1-1; D is ambiguous. In germline, CDR1 is MNHNS, CDR2 SASEGT. The V end lost 4 bases, the J end lost 8 bases, and 14 bases lay between the germline ends. The CDR3 runs 13 residues. This chain's CDR3 is CASSVPSSSEAFF. CDR3 nucleotide sequence: TGTGCCAGCAGTGTCCCCAGCTCAAGCGAAGCTTTCTTT.

V and J are TRBV27 and TRBJ1-5; D unresolved. CDR1 and CDR2 (germline): MNHEY, SMNVEV (reference sequence). V lost 5 bases and J 3 bases, leaving 8 bases between the germline ends. This CDR3 is 13 amino acids long. The CDR3 nucleotides are TGTGCCAGCAGTAGACGGGTCAATCAGCCCCAGCATTTT. Translating it yields CASSRRVNQPQHF.

The chain employs TRBV6-1 and TRBJ2-3; the D call may be TRBD1 or TRBD2 (6 bases each). The CDR3 covers 13 residues. The germline V gene has CDR1 MNHNS and CDR2 SASEGT. V lost 6 bases to trimming and J lost 5 bases, with 12 bases between them. The CDR3 DNA is TGTGCCAGCAGCCCCGGAGGGGGAGATACGCAGTATTTT. It yields the protein CASSPGGGDTQYF.

This chain connects TRBV19 to TRBJ2-2; D gene uncertain. V lost 6 bases, J lost 4 bases, and 18 bases lay in between. CDR1 is LNHDA, CDR2 SQIVND, per germline (reference sequence). The CDR3 has 16 amino acids. The chain's CDR3 is CASSSSMFLGTGELFF. The CDR3 DNA reads as TGTGCCAGTAGCTCCTCTATGTTCCTCGGCACCGGGGAGCTGTTTTTT.

This chain links TRBV9 with TRBJ2-3; the D is unclear. V gave up 4 bases and J gave up 10 bases, with 13 bases separating them. Germline-derived CDR1 and CDR2 are SGDLS and YYNGEE. The CDR3 totals 12 residues. The CDR3 loop reads CASSPSRHPQYF. The DNA of the CDR3 is TGTGCCAGCAGCCCCTCGCGCCATCCGCAGTATTTT.

The V call is TRBV6-5, the J call TRBJ1-2; no clear D gene. V was pared by 8 bases and J by 8 bases, with 15 bases between. This CDR3 is built from 12 residues. The germline V gene encodes CDR1 MNHEY and CDR2 SVGAGI. CDR3 DNA: TGTGCCAGCCACTCGGGGTGCGGAGGCTACACCTTC. Protein sequence: CASHSGCGGYTF.

In DNA, the CDR3 is TGTGCCAGCAGCCCCGGCCCCTACGAGCAGTACTTC. Its translation: CASSPGPYEQYF. The chain joins TRBV11-2 to TRBJ2-7; D remains ambiguous. This CDR3 has 12 amino acids. Germline V CDR1 and CDR2: SGHAT, FQNNGV. V was cut by 5 bases and J by 2 bases, with 7 bases left in between.

CDR3 bases: TGTGCTAGTGGTTTCGACAGGGGGAACTATGGCTACACCTTC. It is translated as CASGFDRGNYGYTF. The rearrangement links TRBV12-5 to TRBJ1-2; 9 bases are shared with TRBD1. The J segment lost 2 bases and the V segment lost 3 bases, leaving 1 base of the junction unmatched. Germline CDR1 LGHNT, CDR2 FRNRAP. This CDR3 contains 14 residues.

The chain is built from TRBV4-2 and TRBJ2-7; the match to TRBD2 covers 8 bases. The CDR3 runs to 18 residues. Germline V lookup: CDR1 LGHNA, CDR2 YNFKEQ. V gave up 4 bases and J gave up 6 bases; unmatched junction bases: 20. The CDR3 sequence is CASSRLNFKREKGGEQYF. DNA of the CDR3: TGTGCCAGCAGCCGGCTTAATTTCAAGCGGGAGAAGGGAGGCGAGCAGTACTTC.

The chain uses TRBV4-1 and TRBJ1-1; perhaps TRBD1 as D (5 bases). V was cut by 1 base and J by 1 base, with 13 bases left in between. The CDR3 is 16 amino acids. CDR1 is MGHRA and CDR2 is YSYEKL in the germline V gene. The CDR3 bases are TGCGCCAGCAGCCAAGTGGCATCGGGGGAGAACACTGAAGCTTTCTTT. Protein sequence: CASSQVASGENTEAFF.

The rearrangement uses TRBV14 and TRBJ2-5; TRBD2 is a possible D gene (6 bases). Trimming pared 0 bases from V and 7 bases from J, leaving 12 bases between. Germline V lookup: CDR1 SGHDN, CDR2 FVKESK. The CDR3 extends over 14 amino acids. This CDR3 is CASSQDFVGGTQYF. The CDR3 bases are TGTGCCAGCAGCCAAGATTTTGTCGGGGGGACCCAGTACTTC.

CDR3 DNA sequence: TGCGCCAGCAGCCAAGCTAGCGGGACAACCTACGAGCAGTACTTC. The encoded protein is CASSQASGTTYEQYF. The chain combines TRBV4-3 with TRBJ2-7; 9 positions match TRBD2. Trimming took 1 base from V and 2 from J; bases not matched to a gene: 3. CDR1 LGHNA and CDR2 YSLEER come from the germline V gene. This CDR3 has 15 amino acids.

The chain uses TRBV4-2 and TRBJ2-5; TRBD2 might be the D (5 bases). Germline values: CDR1 LGHNA, CDR2 YNFKEQ. The CDR3 covers 15 residues. The V end lost 4 bases, the J end lost 2 bases, and 14 bases lay between the germline ends. The CDR3 region has the DNA TGTGCCAGCAGCCCGAGGGCCAACAATCAAGAGACCCAGTACTTC. Translation gives CASSPRANNQETQYF.

The CDR3 reads CASSLTKYVGASYNEQFF. The CDR3 DNA sequence: TGTGCCAGCAGCTTAACCAAGTATGTGGGGGCCTCCTACAATGAGCAGTTCTTC. The chain couples TRBV7-6 to TRBJ2-1, with D perhaps TRBD1 (6 bases). This CDR3 region has 18 residues. Trimming pared 2 bases from V and 0 bases from J, leaving 17 bases between. CDR1 and CDR2 from the germline V gene are SGHVS and FNYEAQ.

This clone was seen only once. The chain uses TRBV11-2 and TRBJ1-5; D not resolved. The CDR3 extends over 15 amino acids. V was trimmed by 0 bases and J by 1 base, leaving 7 bases between them. CDR1 and CDR2 from the germline V gene are SGHAT and FQNNGV. DNA for the CDR3: TGTGCCAGCAGCTTAGATCGCGGCAGCAATCAGCCCCAGCATTTT. Residues: CASSLDRGSNQPQHF.

This clone was found once. The chain has TRBV7-9 and TRBJ2-3; D may match TRBD1 or TRBD2 (5 bases each). V lost 0 bases, J lost 2 bases, and 6 bases lay in between. CDR3 length: 14 residues. Germline loops: CDR1 SEHNR, CDR2 FQNEAQ (reference sequence). CDR3: CASSLAGDTDTQYF. DNA for the CDR3: TGTGCCAGCAGCTTAGCGGGGGACACAGATACGCAGTATTTT. Complete variable domain (other parts from reference TRBV7-9 and TRBJ2-3): DTGVSQNPRHKITKRGQNVTFRCDPISEHNRLYWYRQTLGQGPEFLTYFQNEAQLEKSRLLSDRFSAERPKGSFSTLEIQRTEQGDSAMYLCASSLAGDTDTQYFGPGTRLTVL.

DNA for the CDR3: TGTGCCAGCAGCATCGGGACAGGTTCCTACGAGCAGTACTTC. Translation gives CASSIGTGSYEQYF. The genes are TRBV11-3 and TRBJ2-7; 8 positions match TRBD1. Trimming took 5 bases from V and 1 from J; bases not matched to a gene: 4. The CDR3 has 14 residues. Germline V gene lookup returns CDR1 SGHNT and CDR2 YENEEA.

This chain connects TRBV29-1 to TRBJ1-1; TRBD1 matches at 8 bases. The CDR3 sequence is 15 residues long. The trim removed 3 bases at V and 3 bases at J, leaving 9 bases unmatched. The germline V gene encodes CDR1 SQVTM and CDR2 ANQGSEA. CDR3 DNA: TGCAGCGTTGAGGTCGGGACAGGAGGTTACACTGAAGCTTTCTTT. Residues: CSVEVGTGGYTEAFF.

The chain combines TRBV28 with TRBJ2-7; TRBD1 or TRBD2 may be the D gene (6 bases each). Germline CDR1 is MDHEN and CDR2 is SYDVKM. Trimming removed 9 bases from V and 6 bases from J, with 15 bases in between. The CDR3 length is 12 residues. CDR3 coding DNA: TGTGCCAGAGGGGGGTCGAACGGCGAGCAGTACTTC. Encoded protein: CARGGSNGEQYF.

This sequence joins TRBV5-5 and TRBJ2-2; possible D gene TRBD2, 5 bases. The CDR3 consists of 15 residues. The germline CDR1 and CDR2 sequences are SGHKS and YYEKEE (reference sequence). The V and J ends lost 4 bases and 2 bases respectively, with 12 bases between them. The CDR3 loop reads CASSPRAENTGELFF. Written as DNA, the CDR3 is TGTGCCAGCAGCCCGAGGGCGGAAAACACCGGGGAGCTGTTTTTT.

This chain joins TRBV6-5 and TRBJ2-1, with unresolved D. V dropped 0 bases and J dropped 8 bases, with 14 bases sitting between them. The CDR3 sequence is 15 residues long. The V gene's germline CDR1 is MNHEY and CDR2 SVGAGI. In nucleotides, the CDR3 is TGTGCCAGCAGTTACTCGGGTACAAAGGGCGATGAGCAGTTCTTC. This gives the protein CASSYSGTKGDEQFF.

The chain couples TRBV7-2 to TRBJ2-2, with 9 bases fitting TRBD1. Germline V gene lookup returns CDR1 SGHTA and CDR2 FQGNSA. The trim removed 3 bases at V and 3 bases at J, leaving 8 bases unmatched. This CDR3 is built from 17 residues. For the CDR3, the DNA is TGTGCCAGCAGCTTTTTTAGGGACAGGGTGGACACCGGGGAGCTGTTTTTT. It is translated as CASSFFRDRVDTGELFF.